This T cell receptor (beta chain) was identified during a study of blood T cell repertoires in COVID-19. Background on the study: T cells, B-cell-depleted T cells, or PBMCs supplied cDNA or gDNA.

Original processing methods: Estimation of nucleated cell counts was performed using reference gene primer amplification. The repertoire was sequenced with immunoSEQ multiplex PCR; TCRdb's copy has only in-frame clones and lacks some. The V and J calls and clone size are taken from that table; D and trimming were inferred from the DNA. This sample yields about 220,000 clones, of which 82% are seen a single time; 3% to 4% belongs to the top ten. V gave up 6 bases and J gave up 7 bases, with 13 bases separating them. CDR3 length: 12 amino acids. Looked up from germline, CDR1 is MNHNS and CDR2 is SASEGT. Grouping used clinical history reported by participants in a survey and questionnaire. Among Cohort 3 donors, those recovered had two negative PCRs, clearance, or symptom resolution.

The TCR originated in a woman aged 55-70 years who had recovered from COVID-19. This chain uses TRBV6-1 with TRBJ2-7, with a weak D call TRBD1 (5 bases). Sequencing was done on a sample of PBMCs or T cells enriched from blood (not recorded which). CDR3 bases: TGTGCCAGCAGCAGACAGTATAGGGAGCAGTACTTC. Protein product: CASSRQYREQYF.